The 15 T cell receptor beta chains listed next were all sequenced from one sample in a study of T cell responses to AZD1222 COVID-19 vaccine. The repertoire was sequenced with immunoSEQ multiplex PCR; TCRdb's copy has only in-frame clones and lacks some. The repertoire consists of some 120,000 clones, with 88% occurring once and the leading ten covering around a sixth. The source was peripheral blood, collected on day 0 of MenACWY control vaccination. The source of these receptors is an adult in good health.

The rearrangement links TRBV23-1 to TRBJ1-1; TRBD1 matches at 7 bases. TRBV23-1 is classed as an ORF, of uncertain function. After removal of 6 bases from V and 1 base from J, the junction contained 5 bases not matched to a gene. There are 14 residues in the CDR3. The CDR3 sequence is CASSHRDRNTEAFF. The CDR3 DNA follows: TGCGCCAGCAGCCACAGGGACAGGAACACTGAAGCTTTCTTT.

This rearrangement joins TRBV9 to TRBJ1-1; no definite D call. Germline CDR1 and CDR2: SGDLS and YYNGEE. CDR3 size: 15 residues. V lost 0 bases to trimming and J lost 7 bases, with 16 bases between them. The DNA of the CDR3 is TGTGCCAGCAGCGTAGGTCTGGGAGAAGGAGATGAAGCTTTCTTT. It codes for CASSVGLGEGDEAFF. Drawing the rest from reference TRBV9 and TRBJ1-1, the complete variable domain is DSGVTQTPKHLITATGQRVTLRCSPRSGDLSVYWYQQSLDQGLQFLIQYYNGEERAKGNILERFSAQQFPDLHSELNLSSLELGDSALYFCASSVGLGEGDEAFFGQGTRLTVV.

The rearrangement links TRBV12-3 or TRBV12-4 to TRBJ2-1; possible D gene TRBD1, 6 bases. This CDR3 is built from 13 residues. V was trimmed by 4 bases and J by 6 bases, leaving 10 bases between them. The DNA for the CDR3 is TGTGCCAGCAGTTCGGGACACCGCAATGAGCAGTTCTTC. As protein: CASSSGHRNEQFF.

V usage is TRBV11-1 and J usage is TRBJ2-5; D is perhaps TRBD2 (6 bases). Trimming removed 7 bases from V and 7 bases from J, with 22 bases in between. The CDR3 sequence is 15 residues long. Germline V gene data show CDR1 as SGHAT and CDR2 as FQDESV (reference sequence). The CDR3: CASNLRGRDGGTQYF. The CDR3 DNA follows: TGTGCCAGCAACCTTCGGGGTCGGGACGGGGGGACCCAGTACTTC.

This chain uses TRBV6-6 with TRBJ1-2; 8 bases agree with TRBD1. The V segment lost 2 bases and the J segment 2 bases; nucleotides outside the gene matches: 4. CDR3 length: 15 amino acids. Looked up from germline, CDR1 is MNHNY and CDR2 is SVGAGI (reference sequence). CDR3 DNA sequence: TGTGCCAGCAGTTACCAGGGGGCAGAGAACTATGGCTACACCTTC. Protein product: CASSYQGAENYGYTF.

This sequence joins TRBV19 and TRBJ2-6, with a possible D match to TRBD2 (6 bases). Germline V gene sequence: CDR1 LNHDA, CDR2 SQIVND (reference sequence). Trimming removed 6 bases from V and 0 bases from J, with 12 bases in between. The CDR3 length is 16 residues. The CDR3 is CASSRDSRSGANVLTF. CDR3 in DNA: TGTGCCAGTAGCCGGGACTCACGCTCTGGGGCCAACGTCCTGACTTTC.

Concerning this clone itself: The germline gene is not matched at one end of the junction; a read error may be the cause. The chain carries TRBV5-1 and TRBJ1-5; the match to TRBD1 covers 9 bases. The CDR3 length is 12 residues. CDR1 SGHRS and CDR2 YFSETQ come from the germline V gene. The CDR3 loop reads CASCLKSGDREF. CDR3 DNA: TGCGCCAGCTGCCTTAAATCCGGGGACAGGGAGTTT.

The chain links TRBV7-9 to TRBJ1-3; 7 nucleotides match TRBD1. With V trimmed by 3 bases and J by 4 bases, 6 bases remained unmatched. There are 15 residues in the CDR3. Germline CDR1 is SEHNR and CDR2 is FQNEAQ (reference sequence). As DNA, the CDR3 is TGTGCCAGCAGCTTTGGAGGGGGCGCGGGAAACACCATATATTTT. This translates into CASSFGGGAGNTIYF. The full variable domain, in which reference TRBV7-9 and TRBJ1-3 provide the parts outside the CDR3, is DTGVSQNPRHKITKRGQNVTFRCDPISEHNRLYWYRQTLGQGPEFLTYFQNEAQLEKSRLLSDRFSAERPKGSFSTLEIQRTEQGDSAMYLCASSFGGGAGNTIYFGEGSWLTVV.

This clone was found many times. The rearrangement links TRBV28 to TRBJ1-5; no reliable D call. The V and J ends lost 4 bases and 5 bases respectively, with 3 bases between them. Germline-derived CDR1 and CDR2 are MDHEN and SYDVKM. The CDR3 has 11 amino acids. The CDR3 DNA is TGTGCCAGCAGTTCACATCAGCCCCAGCATTTT. It codes for CASSSHQPQHF.

V is TRBV24-1 and J is TRBJ1-2; 7 bases are shared with TRBD1. The CDR3 contains 14 residues. V was clipped by 7 bases and J by 8 bases; unmatched bases: 12. CDR1 is KGHDR, CDR2 SFDVKD, per germline. CDR3 DNA: TGTGCCACCAGCCGAAAGGGGACAGCGGAGGGCTACACCTTC. Its translation: CATSRKGTAEGYTF.

V is TRBV7-6 and J is TRBJ2-7; 11 bases are a match to TRBD2. Trimming cost V 5 bases and J 4 bases; bases outside gene matches: 4. The CDR3 sequence is 14 residues long. The germline CDR1 and CDR2 sequences are SGHVS and FNYEAQ. For the CDR3, the DNA is TGTGCCAGCAGCCGAACTAGCGGGAGTTACGAGCAGTACTTC. The encoded protein is CASSRTSGSYEQYF.

The sample holds a few counts of this clone. This chain uses TRBV7-9 with TRBJ1-1; the D gene is possibly TRBD1 (5 bases). V was clipped by 5 bases and J by 6 bases, with 19 bases between them. Germline-derived CDR1 and CDR2 are SEHNR and FQNEAQ (reference sequence). This CDR3 region has 15 residues. CDR3 residues: CASSRTAGGDAEAFF. The DNA for the CDR3 is TGTGCCAGCAGCCGAACGGCCGGGGGTGATGCTGAAGCTTTCTTT.

The rearrangement joins TRBV20-1 to TRBJ1-2; D not resolved. Germline CDR1 reads DFQATT; CDR2 reads SNEGSKA (reference sequence). The CDR3 is 13 residues long. V was clipped by 3 bases and J by 4 bases, with 12 bases between them. The CDR3 DNA reads TGCAGTGCTAGTGCACAGCGGGGCTATGGCTACACCTTC. This codes for CSASAQRGYGYTF.

The chain uses TRBV28 and TRBJ1-6; D gene uncertain. CDR3 length: 16 amino acids. Germline CDR1 reads MDHEN; CDR2 reads SYDVKM. Trimming pared 3 bases from V and 7 bases from J, leaving 16 bases between. The CDR3 sequence is CASSFGLGLSNSPLHF. CDR3 nucleotide sequence: TGTGCCAGCAGTTTCGGTTTGGGTCTATCGAATTCACCCCTCCACTTT.

The chain uses TRBV12-1 and TRBJ2-6; TRBD1 was called by the table and not checked on the DNA. TRBV12-1 has pseudogene status. The CDR3 runs 15 residues. DNA for the CDR3: TGTGCCAGCAGCGCCCCAGGGGACGGGGCCAACGTCCTGACTTTC. Translating gives CASSAPGDGANVLTF.